A single T cell receptor beta chain is shown here with its context. No antigen is known for it. The data belong to a study of CXCR3-negative and CXCR3-positive naive CD8 T cells. Germline V lookup: CDR1 MDHEN, CDR2 SYDVKM. CDR3 length: 14 residues. The study's findings and limits: Memory, not naive, CXCR3-negative and CXCR3-positive cells differed in TRBV-TRBJ usage. More hydrophobic TRB CDR3s occurred in CXCR3-positive than in CXCR3-negative naive cells.

All TRB cDNA libraries came from 5' RACE performed with UMI labels. For each CDR3 protein, TCRdb gives one entry from its re-call of the 5' RACE reads, without DNA. The listing contains 84,000 or so distinct CDR3 sequences. Material for sequencing was naive CXCR3+ CD8+ T cells from blood. Subset indicated: CD45RO-CCR7+CD27+CD95- naive CD8+ T cells expressing CXCR3 (TNR3+). The sequence was obtained from a human donor in good health. Some clones in this sample may be carry-over from other donors' samples. The V gene is TRBV28, the J gene TRBJ1-1; absent DNA, TCRdb's TRBD1 call cannot be checked. The CDR3 spells CASRSTVIRVEAFF. The variable domain in full, with the rest retrieved from reference TRBV28 and TRBJ1-1, is DVKVTQSSRYLVKRTGEKVFLECVQDMDHENMFWYRQDPGLGLRLIYFSYDVKMKEKGDIPEGYSVSREKKERFSLILESASTNQTSMYLCASRSTVIRVEAFFGQGTRLTVV.